Sequencing of this T cell receptor (beta chain) was carried out in a study of shared clonotypes between healthy human individuals. Across the whole study: CD4 naive cells filled three plates per donor, CD4 memory three, CD8 naive two and CD8 memory one.

The repertoire was sequenced with immunoSEQ multiplex PCR; TCRdb's copy has only in-frame clones and lacks some. The top ten clones hold 0.85% to 1.3% of a sample with millions of clones, roughly 94% of them seen once. CD8 cells regarded as naive lacked CD45RO, were positively chosen for CCR7, and omitted terminally differentiated effector memory CD45RA+ cells. Germline CDR1 KGHSH, CDR2 LQKENI. V dropped 3 bases and J dropped 7 bases, with 13 bases sitting between them. This CDR3 contains 14 residues. This TCR was recovered from a man aged 18-30 years in good health. The specimen sequenced was naive CD8+ T cells sorted from blood. The chain uses TRBV18 and TRBJ2-1; a weak D match, TRBD2 (6 bases). CDR3 in amino acids: CASSPRDRQNEQFF. For the CDR3, the DNA is TGTGCCAGCTCACCGCGGGACCGTCAGAATGAGCAGTTCTTC. Variable domain in full (rest from reference TRBV18 and TRBJ2-1): NAGVMQNPRHLVRRRGQEARLRCSPMKGHSHVYWYRQLPEEGLKFMVYLQKENIIDESGMPKERFSAEFPKEGPSILRIQQVVRGDSAAYFCASSPRDRQNEQFFGPGTRLTVL.